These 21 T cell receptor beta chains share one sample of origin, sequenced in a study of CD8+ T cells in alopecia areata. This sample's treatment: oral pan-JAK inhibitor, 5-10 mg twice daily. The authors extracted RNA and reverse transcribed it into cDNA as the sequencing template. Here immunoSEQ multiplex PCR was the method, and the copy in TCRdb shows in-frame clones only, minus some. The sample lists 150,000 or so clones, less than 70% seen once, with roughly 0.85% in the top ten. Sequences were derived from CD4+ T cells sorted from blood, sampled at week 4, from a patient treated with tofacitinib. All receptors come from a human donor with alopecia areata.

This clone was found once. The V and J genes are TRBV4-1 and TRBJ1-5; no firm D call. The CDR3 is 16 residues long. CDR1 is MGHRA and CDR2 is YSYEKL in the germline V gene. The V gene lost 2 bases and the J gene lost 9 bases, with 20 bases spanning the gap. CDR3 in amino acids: CASSQRSTDPSGPQHF. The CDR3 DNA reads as TGCGCCAGCAGCCAACGTTCCACAGACCCCTCCGGGCCCCAGCATTTT.

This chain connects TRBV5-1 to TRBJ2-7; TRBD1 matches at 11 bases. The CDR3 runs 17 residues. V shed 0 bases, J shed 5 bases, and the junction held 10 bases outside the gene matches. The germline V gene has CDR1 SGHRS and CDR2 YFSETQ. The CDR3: CASSLDHGTGGNDEQYF. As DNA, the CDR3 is TGCGCCAGCAGCTTGGACCATGGGACAGGGGGGAATGACGAGCAGTACTTC.

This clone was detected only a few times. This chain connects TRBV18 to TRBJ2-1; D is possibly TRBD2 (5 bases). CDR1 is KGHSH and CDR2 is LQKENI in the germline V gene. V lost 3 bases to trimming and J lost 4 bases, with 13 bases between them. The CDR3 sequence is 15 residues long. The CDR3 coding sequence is TGTGCCAGCTCACCGGAGGAAATCAGATACAATGAGCAGTTCTTC. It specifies CASSPEEIRYNEQFF.

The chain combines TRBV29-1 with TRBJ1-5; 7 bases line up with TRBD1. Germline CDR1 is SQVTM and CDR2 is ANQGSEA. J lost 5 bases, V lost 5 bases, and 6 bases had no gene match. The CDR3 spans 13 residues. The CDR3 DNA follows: TGCAGCGTTACGACAGGGAGGGATCAGCCCCAGCATTTT. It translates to CSVTTGRDQPQHF.

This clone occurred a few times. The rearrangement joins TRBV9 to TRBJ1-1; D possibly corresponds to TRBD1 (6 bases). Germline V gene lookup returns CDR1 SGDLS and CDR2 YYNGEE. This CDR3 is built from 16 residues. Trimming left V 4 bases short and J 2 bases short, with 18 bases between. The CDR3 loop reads CASSPTGGPLNTEAFF. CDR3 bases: TGTGCCAGCAGCCCCACCGGGGGGCCCCTAAACACTGAAGCTTTCTTT.

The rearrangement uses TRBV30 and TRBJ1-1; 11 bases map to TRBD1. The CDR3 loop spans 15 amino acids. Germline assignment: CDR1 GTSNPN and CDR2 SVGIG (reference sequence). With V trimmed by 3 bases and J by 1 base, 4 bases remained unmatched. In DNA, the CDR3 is TGTGCCTGGAGACGGACAGGGGGCTCGAACACTGAAGCTTTCTTT. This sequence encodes CAWRRTGGSNTEAFF.

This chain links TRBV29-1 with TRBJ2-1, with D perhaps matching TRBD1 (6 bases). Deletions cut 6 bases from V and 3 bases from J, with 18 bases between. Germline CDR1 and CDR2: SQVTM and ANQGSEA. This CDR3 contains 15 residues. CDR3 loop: CSVVGHPKFYNEQFF. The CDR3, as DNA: TGCAGCGTAGTGGGACACCCCAAGTTCTACAATGAGCAGTTCTTC.

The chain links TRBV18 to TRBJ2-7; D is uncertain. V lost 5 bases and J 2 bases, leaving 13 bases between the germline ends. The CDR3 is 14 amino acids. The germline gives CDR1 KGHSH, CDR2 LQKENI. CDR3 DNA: TGTGCCAGCTCAATCAGGTCAAGAGCCTACGAGCAGTACTTC. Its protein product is CASSIRSRAYEQYF.

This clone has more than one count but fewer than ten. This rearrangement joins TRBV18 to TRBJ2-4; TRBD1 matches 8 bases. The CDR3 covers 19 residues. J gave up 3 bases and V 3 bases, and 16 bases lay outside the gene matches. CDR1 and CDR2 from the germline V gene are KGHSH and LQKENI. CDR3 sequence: CASSPTYSDRVVVKNIQYF. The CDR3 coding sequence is TGTGCCAGCTCACCGACCTACTCGGACAGGGTTGTCGTCAAAAACATTCAGTACTTC.

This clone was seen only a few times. The CDR3: CAWTERSRNTIYF. In DNA, the CDR3 is TGTGCCTGGACCGAGAGATCGCGAAACACCATATATTTT. V is TRBV30 and J is TRBJ1-3; D call uncertain. Germline CDR1 reads GTSNPN; CDR2 reads SVGIG (reference sequence). This CDR3 has 13 amino acids. V lost 4 bases and J 5 bases, leaving 12 bases between the germline ends.

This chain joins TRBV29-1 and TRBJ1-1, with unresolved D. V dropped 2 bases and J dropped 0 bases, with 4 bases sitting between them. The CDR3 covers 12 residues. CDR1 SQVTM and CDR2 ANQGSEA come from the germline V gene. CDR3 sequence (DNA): TGCAGCGTTGAACAGCTGAACACTGAAGCTTTCTTT. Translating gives CSVEQLNTEAFF.

The CDR3 DNA follows: TGTGCCAGCACCAAGACAGGGCAGGACTACGAGCAGTACTTC. It codes for CASTKTGQDYEQYF. The chain has TRBV7-2 and TRBJ2-7; 7 bases line up with TRBD1. CDR3 length: 14 amino acids. The V gene's germline CDR1 is SGHTA and CDR2 FQGNSA. Losses at the gene ends were 7 bases for V and 3 bases for J; bases not matched to a gene: 9. Full variable domain (rest looked up from reference TRBV7-2 and TRBJ2-7): GAGVSQSPSNKVTEKGKDVELRCDPISGHTALYWYRQSLGQGLEFLIYFQGNSAPDKSGLPSDRFSAERTGGSVSTLTIQRTQQEDSAVYLCASTKTGQDYEQYFGPGTRLTVT.

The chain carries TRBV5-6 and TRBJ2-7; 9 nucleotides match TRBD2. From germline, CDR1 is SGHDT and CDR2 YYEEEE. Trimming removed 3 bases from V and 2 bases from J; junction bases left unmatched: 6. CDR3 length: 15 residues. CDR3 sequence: CASSYLLAGAYEQYF. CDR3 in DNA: TGTGCCAGCAGCTACCTATTAGCGGGGGCCTACGAGCAGTACTTC.

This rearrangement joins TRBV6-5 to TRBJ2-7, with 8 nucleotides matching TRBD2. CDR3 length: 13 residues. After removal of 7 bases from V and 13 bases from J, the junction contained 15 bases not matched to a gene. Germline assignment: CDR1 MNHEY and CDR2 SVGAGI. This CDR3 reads CASTPGGGLQPYF. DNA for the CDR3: TGTGCCAGCACCCCGGGAGGGGGACTGCAGCCTTACTTC.

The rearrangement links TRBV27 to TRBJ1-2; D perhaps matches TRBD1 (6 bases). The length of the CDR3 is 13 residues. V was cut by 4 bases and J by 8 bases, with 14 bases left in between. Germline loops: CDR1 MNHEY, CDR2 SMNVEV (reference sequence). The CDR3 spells CASSSRGGFGYTF. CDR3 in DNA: TGTGCCAGCAGTTCTCGAGGGGGGTTCGGCTACACCTTC.

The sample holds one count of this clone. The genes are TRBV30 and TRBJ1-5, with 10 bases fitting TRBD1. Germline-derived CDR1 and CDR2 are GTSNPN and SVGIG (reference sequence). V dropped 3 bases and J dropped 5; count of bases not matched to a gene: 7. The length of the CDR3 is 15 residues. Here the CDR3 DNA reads TGTGCCTGGAGCAGGGACAGGGGCCATGATCAGCCCCAGCATTTT. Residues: CAWSRDRGHDQPQHF.

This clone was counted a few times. CDR3 in amino acids: CSVEPTGRGTDTQYF. The CDR3 DNA is TGCAGCGTTGAGCCTACAGGGAGGGGTACAGATACGCAGTATTTT. The genes are TRBV29-1 and TRBJ2-3; tentative D call: TRBD2 (7 bases). Trimming removed 3 bases at V and 3 bases at J, with 16 bases between. This CDR3 spans 15 amino acids. Germline lookup yields CDR1 SQVTM and CDR2 ANQGSEA.

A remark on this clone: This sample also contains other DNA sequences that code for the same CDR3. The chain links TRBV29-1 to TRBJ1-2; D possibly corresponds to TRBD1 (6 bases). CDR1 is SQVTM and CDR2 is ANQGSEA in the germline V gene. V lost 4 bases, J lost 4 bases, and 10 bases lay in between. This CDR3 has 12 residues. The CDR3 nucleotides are TGCAGCGTTGTGGGGGGCCGCTATGGCTACACCTTC. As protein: CSVVGGRYGYTF.

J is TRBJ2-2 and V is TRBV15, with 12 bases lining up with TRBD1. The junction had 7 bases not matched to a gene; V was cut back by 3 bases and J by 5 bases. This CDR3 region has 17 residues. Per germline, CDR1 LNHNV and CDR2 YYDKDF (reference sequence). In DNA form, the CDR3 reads TGTGCCACCAGCAGTTGGGGACAGGGGGCAGGTACCGGGGAGCTGTTTTTT. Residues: CATSSWGQGAGTGELFF.

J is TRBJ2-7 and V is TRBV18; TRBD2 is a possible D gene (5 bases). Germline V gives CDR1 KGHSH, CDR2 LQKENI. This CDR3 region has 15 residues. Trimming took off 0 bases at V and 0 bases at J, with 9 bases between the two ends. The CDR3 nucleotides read TGTGCCAGCTCACCACCGGGGAGTTCCTCCTACGAGCAGTACTTC. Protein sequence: CASSPPGSSSYEQYF.

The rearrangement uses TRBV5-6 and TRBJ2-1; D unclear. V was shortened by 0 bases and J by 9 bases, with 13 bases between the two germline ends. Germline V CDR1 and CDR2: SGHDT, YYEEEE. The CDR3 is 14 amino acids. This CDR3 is CASSLVGLSGEQFF. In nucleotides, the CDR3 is TGTGCCAGCAGCTTGGTGGGCCTATCGGGTGAGCAGTTCTTC.